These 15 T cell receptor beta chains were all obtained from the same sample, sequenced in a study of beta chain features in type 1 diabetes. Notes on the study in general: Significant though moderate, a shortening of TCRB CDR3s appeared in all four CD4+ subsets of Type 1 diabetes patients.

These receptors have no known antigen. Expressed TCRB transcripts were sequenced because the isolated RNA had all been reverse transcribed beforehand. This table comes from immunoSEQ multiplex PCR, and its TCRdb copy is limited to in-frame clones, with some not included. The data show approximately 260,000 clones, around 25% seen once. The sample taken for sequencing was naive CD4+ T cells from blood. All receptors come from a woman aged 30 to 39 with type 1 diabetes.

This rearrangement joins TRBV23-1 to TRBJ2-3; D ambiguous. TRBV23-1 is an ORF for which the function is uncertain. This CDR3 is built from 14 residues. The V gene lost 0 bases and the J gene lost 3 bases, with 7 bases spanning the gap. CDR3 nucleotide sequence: TGCGCCAGCAGTCAATCCCCCAGAACAGATACGCAGTATTTT. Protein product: CASSQSPRTDTQYF.

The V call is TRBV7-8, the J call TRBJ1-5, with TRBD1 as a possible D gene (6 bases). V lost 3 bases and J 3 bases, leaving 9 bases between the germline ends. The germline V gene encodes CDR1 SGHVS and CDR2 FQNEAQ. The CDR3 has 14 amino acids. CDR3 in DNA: TGTGCCAGCAGCTTGGACAGATCCAATCAGCCCCAGCATTTT. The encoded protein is CASSLDRSNQPQHF.

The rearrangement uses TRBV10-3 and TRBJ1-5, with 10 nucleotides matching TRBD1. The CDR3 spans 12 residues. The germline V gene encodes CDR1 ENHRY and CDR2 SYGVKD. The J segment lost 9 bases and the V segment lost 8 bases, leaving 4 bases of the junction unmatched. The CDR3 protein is CAIGTGDGPQHF. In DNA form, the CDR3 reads TGTGCCATCGGGACAGGGGACGGGCCCCAGCATTTT.

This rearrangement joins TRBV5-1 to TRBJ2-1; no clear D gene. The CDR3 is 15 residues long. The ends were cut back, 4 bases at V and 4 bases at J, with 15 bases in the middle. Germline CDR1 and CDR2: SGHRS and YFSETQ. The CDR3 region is CASSPTSGLYNEQFF. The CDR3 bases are TGCGCCAGCAGCCCAACGAGTGGTCTATACAATGAGCAGTTCTTC.

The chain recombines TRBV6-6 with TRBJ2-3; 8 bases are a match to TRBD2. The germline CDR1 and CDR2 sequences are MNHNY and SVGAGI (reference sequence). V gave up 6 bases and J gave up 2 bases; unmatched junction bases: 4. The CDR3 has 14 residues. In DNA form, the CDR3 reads TGTGCCAGCAGGCCGGGGGGGGTCACAGATACGCAGTATTTT. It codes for CASRPGGVTDTQYF.

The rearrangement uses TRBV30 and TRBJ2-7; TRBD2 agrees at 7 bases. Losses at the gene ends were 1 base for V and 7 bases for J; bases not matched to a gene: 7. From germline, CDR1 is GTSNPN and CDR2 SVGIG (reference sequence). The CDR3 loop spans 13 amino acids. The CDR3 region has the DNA TGTGCCTGGAGTGCGGGAGGTAGCGGAGAGCAGTACTTC. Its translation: CAWSAGGSGEQYF.

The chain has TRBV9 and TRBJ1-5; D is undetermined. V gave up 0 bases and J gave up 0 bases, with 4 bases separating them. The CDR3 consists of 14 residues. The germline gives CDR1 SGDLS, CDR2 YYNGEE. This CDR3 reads CASSVAGSNQPQHF. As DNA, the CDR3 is TGTGCCAGCAGCGTAGCGGGTAGCAATCAGCCCCAGCATTTT. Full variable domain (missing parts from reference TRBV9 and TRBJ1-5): DSGVTQTPKHLITATGQRVTLRCSPRSGDLSVYWYQQSLDQGLQFLIQYYNGEERAKGNILERFSAQQFPDLHSELNLSSLELGDSALYFCASSVAGSNQPQHFGDGTRLSIL.

The CDR3, as DNA: TGCGCCAGCATCCCCCGGGACTATGCTCACACAGATACGCAGTATTTT. Its protein is CASIPRDYAHTDTQYF. V gene TRBV23-1 combines with J gene TRBJ2-3, with TRBD2 matching 7 bases. TRBV23-1 is an open reading frame whose function is uncertain. Trimming removed 7 bases from V and 2 bases from J; junction bases left unmatched: 12. The CDR3 totals 16 residues.

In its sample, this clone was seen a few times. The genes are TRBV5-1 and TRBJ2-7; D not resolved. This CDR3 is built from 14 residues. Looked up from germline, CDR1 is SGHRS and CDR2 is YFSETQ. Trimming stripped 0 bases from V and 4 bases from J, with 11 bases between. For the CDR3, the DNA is TGCGCCAGCAGCTTGGACAGAGACCAATACGAGCAGTACTTC. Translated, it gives CASSLDRDQYEQYF.

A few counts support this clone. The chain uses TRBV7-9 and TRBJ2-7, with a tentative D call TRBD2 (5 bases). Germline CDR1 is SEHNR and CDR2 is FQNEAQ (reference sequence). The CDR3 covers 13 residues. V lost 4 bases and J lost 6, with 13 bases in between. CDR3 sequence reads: CASSYTAGGEQYF. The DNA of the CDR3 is TGTGCCAGCAGCTACACGGCGGGTGGCGAGCAGTACTTC.

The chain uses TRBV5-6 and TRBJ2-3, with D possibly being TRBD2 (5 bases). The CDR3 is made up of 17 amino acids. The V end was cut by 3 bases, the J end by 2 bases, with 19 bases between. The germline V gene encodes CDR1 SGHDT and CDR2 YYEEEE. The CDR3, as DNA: TGTGCCAGCAGCTCAAGCGTAGGGAGTACGTACACAGATACGCAGTATTTT. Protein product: CASSSSVGSTYTDTQYF.

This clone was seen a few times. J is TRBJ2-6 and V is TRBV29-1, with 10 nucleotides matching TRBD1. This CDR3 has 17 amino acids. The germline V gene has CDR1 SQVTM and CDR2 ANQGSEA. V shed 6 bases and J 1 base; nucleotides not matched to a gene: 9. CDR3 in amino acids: CSVGSGTGVSGANVLTF. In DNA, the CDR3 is TGCAGCGTAGGGTCAGGGACAGGGGTATCTGGGGCCAACGTCCTGACTTTC. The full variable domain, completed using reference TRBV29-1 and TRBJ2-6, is SAVISQKPSRDICQRGTSLTIQCQVDSQVTMMFWYRQQPGQSLTLIATANQGSEATYESGFVIDKFPISRPNLTFSTLTVSNMSPEDSSIYLCSVGSGTGVSGANVLTFGAGSRLTVL.

CDR3 DNA: TGCAGCGTTTCGGCGGGTAGCGGGAGTCATGAGCAGTTCTTC. It yields the protein CSVSAGSGSHEQFF. V and J are TRBV29-1 and TRBJ2-1; 9 nucleotides line up with TRBD2. Trimming at V came to 5 bases and at J to 8 bases, leaving 10 bases not matched to a gene. The CDR3 is made up of 14 amino acids. Germline loops: CDR1 SQVTM, CDR2 ANQGSEA.

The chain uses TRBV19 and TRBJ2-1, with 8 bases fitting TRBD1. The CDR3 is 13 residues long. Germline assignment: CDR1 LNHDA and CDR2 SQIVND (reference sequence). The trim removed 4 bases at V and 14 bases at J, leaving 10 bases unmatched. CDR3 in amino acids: CASSTPPGQDKFF. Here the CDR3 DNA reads TGTGCCAGTAGTACCCCACCGGGACAGGACAAGTTCTTC.

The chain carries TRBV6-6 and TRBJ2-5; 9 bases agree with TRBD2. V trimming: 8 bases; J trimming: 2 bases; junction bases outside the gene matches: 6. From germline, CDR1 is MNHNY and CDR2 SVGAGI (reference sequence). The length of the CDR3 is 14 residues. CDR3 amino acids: CASGAGGGQETQYF. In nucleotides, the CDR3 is TGTGCCAGCGGAGCGGGAGGCGGGCAAGAGACCCAGTACTTC.